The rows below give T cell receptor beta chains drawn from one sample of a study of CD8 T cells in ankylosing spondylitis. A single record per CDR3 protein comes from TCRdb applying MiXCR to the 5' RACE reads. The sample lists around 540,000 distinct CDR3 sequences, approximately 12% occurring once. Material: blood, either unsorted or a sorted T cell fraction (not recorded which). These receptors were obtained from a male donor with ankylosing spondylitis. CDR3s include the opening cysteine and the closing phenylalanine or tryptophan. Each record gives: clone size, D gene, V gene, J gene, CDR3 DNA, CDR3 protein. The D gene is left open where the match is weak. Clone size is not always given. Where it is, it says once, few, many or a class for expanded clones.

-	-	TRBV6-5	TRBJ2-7	TGTGCCAGCAGTTCCAGATCCTACGAGCAGTACTTC	CASSSRSYEQYF
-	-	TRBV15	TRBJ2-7	TGTGCCACCAGCAGAGATCTGGGAACTAGGATCTACGAGCAGTACTTC	CATSRDLGTRIYEQYF
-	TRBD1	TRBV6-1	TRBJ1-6	TGTGCCAGCAGTGAACAGGGACAGGCGAATTCACCCCTCCACTTT	CASSEQGQANSPLHF
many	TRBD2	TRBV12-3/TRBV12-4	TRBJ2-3	TGTGCCAGCACTGAGTCCTCCGGGGGGGATACGCAGTATTTT	CASTESSGGDTQYF
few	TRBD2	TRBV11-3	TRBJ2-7	TGTGCCAGCAGCTTAGACGCGACTAGCGACTACGAGCAGTACTTC	CASSLDATSDYEQYF
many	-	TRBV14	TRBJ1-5	TGTGCCAGCAGCCAAGAAAGGGGAACGCCCCAGCATTTT	CASSQERGTPQHF
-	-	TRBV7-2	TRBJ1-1	TGTGCCAGCAGCACTCGGGACTCGGCAAAAGCTTTCTTT	CASSTRDSAKAFF
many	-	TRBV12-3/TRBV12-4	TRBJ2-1	TGTGCCAGCAAATCTTCAGGTGAGCAGTTCTTC	CASKSSGEQFF
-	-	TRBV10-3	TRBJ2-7	TGTGCCATCAGTGCACAGGGGGCGGGAGGCCCCTACGAGCAGTACTTC	CAISAQGAGGPYEQYF
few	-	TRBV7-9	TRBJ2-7	TGTGCCAGCAGCTCCCCCGACATTTCCTACGAGCAGTACTTC	CASSSPDISYEQYF
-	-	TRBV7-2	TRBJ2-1	TGTGCCAGCAGCTTAAGGTTTGATTCCCAGGGCCCCAATGAGCAGTTCTTC	CASSLRFDSQGPNEQFF
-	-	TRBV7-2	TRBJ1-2	TGTGCCAGCAGCCGCCTGGGAGGGGCAGGGGGCTACACCTTC	CASSRLGGAGGYTF
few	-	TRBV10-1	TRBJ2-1	TGCGCCAGCTATAAAATCCCCGAGCAGTTCTTC	CASYKIPEQFF
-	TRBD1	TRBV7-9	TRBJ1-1	TGTGCCAGCAGCCCAACAGGGGGAAGGGTGAACACTGAAGCTTTCTTT	CASSPTGGRVNTEAFF
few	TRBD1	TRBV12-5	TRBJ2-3	TGTGCTAGTGGTCCCTCTCTTAACAGGGGGCTGAGCACAGATACGCAGTATTTT	CASGPSLNRGLSTDTQYF
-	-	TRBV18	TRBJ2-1	TGTGCCAGCTCGGCCGCCGCCGACAGCTTTAATGAGCAGTTCTTC	CASSAAADSFNEQFF
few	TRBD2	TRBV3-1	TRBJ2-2	TGTGCCAGCAGCCCCCGGGGTAGCGGGAGGCCGCGGGAGCTGTTTTTT	CASSPRGSGRPRELFF
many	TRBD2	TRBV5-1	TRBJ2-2	TGCGCCAGCAGCTTTACTAGCGAGCGGACCGGGGAGCTGTTTTTT	CASSFTSERTGELFF
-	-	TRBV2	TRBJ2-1	TGTGCCAGCAGCCCGGACAGTGACAATGAGCAGTTCTTC	CASSPDSDNEQFF
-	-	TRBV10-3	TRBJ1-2	TGTGCCATCAGTGCGGGCGATGGCTACACCTTC	CAISAGDGYTF
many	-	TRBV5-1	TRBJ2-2	TGCGCCAGCAACCTCCAAGGATCCACCGGGGAGCTGTTTTTT	CASNLQGSTGELFF
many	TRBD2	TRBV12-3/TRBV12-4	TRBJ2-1	TGTGCCAGCAGGTCCGGGACTAGCGCCTACAATGAGCAGTTCTTC	CASRSGTSAYNEQFF
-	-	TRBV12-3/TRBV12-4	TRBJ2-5	TGTGCCAGCAGTTTAGTACGGACGGGAGAGACCCAGTACTTC	CASSLVRTGETQYF
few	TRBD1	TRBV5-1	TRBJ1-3	TGCGCCAGCAGTCCGGGACAGGGGGCGAGTGGAAACACCATATATTTT	CASSPGQGASGNTIYF
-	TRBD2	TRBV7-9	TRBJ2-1	TGTGCCAGCAGCACGAGGACTAGCGGGAGGGCCGGGGAGCAGTTCTTC	CASSTRTSGRAGEQFF
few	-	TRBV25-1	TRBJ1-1	TGTGCCAGCAGTTCAAGGTGGGGGATAGGGGGCACTGAAGCTTTCTTT	CASSSRWGIGGTEAFF
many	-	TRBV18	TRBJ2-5	TGTGCCAGCTCACCATATGGAGGAGGCGAGACCCAGTACTTC	CASSPYGGGETQYF
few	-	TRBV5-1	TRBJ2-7	TGCGCCAGCAGCTTGGATACGGGAGTCTACGAGCAGTACTTC	CASSLDTGVYEQYF
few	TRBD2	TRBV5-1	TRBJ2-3	TGCGCCAGCAGAGAACTAGCGGGAGCAAGCGATACGCAGTATTTT	CASRELAGASDTQYF
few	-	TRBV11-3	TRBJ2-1	TGTGCCAGCAGCTTAGGGGGCCCCACCCATGAGCAGTTCTTC	CASSLGGPTHEQFF
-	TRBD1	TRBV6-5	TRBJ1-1	TGTGCCAGCAGTTCGGGACAGCACACTGAAGCTTTCTTT	CASSSGQHTEAFF
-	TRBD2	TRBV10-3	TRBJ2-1	TGTGCCATCGGACGGGAGGGTCGTAGTGAGCAGTTCTTC	CAIGREGRSEQFF
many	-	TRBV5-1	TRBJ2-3	TGCGCCAGCAGCTTGGAAAGGTACACAGATACGCAGTATTTT	CASSLERYTDTQYF
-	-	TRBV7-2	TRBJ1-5	TGTGCCAGCACCTGGGGGGAGCCTTGGCAGCCCCAGCATTTT	CASTWGEPWQPQHF
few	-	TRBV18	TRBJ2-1	TGTGCCAGCTCACCCCAGGGCCACCCTTCCTTCAATGAGCAGTTCTTC	CASSPQGHPSFNEQFF
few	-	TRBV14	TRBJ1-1	TGTGCCAGCAGCCAACCGAGTGAAGCTTTCTTT	CASSQPSEAFF
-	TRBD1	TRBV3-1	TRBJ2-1	TGTGCCAGCAGCCAAGGGGACAGTTCCTACAATGAGCAGTTCTTC	CASSQGDSSYNEQFF
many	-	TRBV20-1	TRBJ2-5	TGCAGTGCTAGGGTGCAGGGCGGAGAGACCCAGTACTTC	CSARVQGGETQYF
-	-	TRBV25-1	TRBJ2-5	TGTGCCAGCAGCGGAATCGGTGGGATAGAGACCCAGTACTTC	CASSGIGGIETQYF
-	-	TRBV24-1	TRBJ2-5	TGTGCCACCAGTGATTTCGCTAGCTCGGGGGAGACCCAGTACTTC	CATSDFASSGETQYF
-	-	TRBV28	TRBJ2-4	TGTGCCAGCAGTAGGGGGTGGGACATTCAGTACTTC	CASSRGWDIQYF
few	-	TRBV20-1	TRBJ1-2	TGCAGTGCAGGGTTCTATGGCTACACCTTC	CSAGFYGYTF
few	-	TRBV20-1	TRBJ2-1	TGCAGTGCTAGTGGTTATGGGCAGTTCTTC	CSASGYGQFF